These 8 T cell receptor beta chains came from one sample sequenced in a study of identical twins. TCRdb called the 5' RACE reads again in MiXCR, with one record for every CDR3 protein. The sample yields approximately 670,000 distinct CDR3 sequences, 5.5% to 6.5% seen once. The source material was naive T cells sorted from blood. The receptor set was obtained from a man younger than 30 in good health.

This clonotype was observed a few times. The gene calls are TRBV3-1 and TRBJ1-5, with D unclear. The germline CDR1 and CDR2 sequences are LGHDT and YNNKEL (reference sequence). The CDR3 has 14 amino acids. V dropped 2 bases and J dropped 10 bases, with 15 bases sitting between them. CDR3 in DNA: TGTGCCAGCAGCCAAAATGCCTGGGATCCCCCCCAGCATTTT. It specifies CASSQNAWDPPQHF. The full variable domain, with the rest looked up from reference TRBV3-1 and TRBJ1-5, is DTAVSQTPKYLVTQMGNDKSIKCEQNLGHDTMYWYKQDSKKFLKIMFSYNNKELIINETVPNRFSPKSPDKAHLNLHINSLELGDSAVYFCASSQNAWDPPQHFGDGTRLSIL.

This clonotype has ten or more counts. The genes are TRBV24-1 and TRBJ1-5; 7 bases agree with TRBD1. The CDR3 is made up of 16 amino acids. Germline V gene lookup returns CDR1 KGHDR and CDR2 SFDVKD. V shed 4 bases, J shed 0 bases, and the junction held 5 bases outside the gene matches. CDR3 region: CATSETSGGSNQPQHF. The CDR3 DNA sequence: TGTGCCACCAGTGAGACCTCAGGGGGTAGCAATCAGCCCCAGCATTTT.

The chain recombines TRBV28 with TRBJ1-2, with D uncertain. The CDR3 is made up of 14 amino acids. Germline-derived CDR1 and CDR2 are MDHEN and SYDVKM. The V and J ends lost 7 bases and 4 bases respectively, with 16 bases between them. DNA for the CDR3: TGTGCCAGCAACCCCCTGAAGGCCCCCTATGGCTACACCTTC. This sequence encodes CASNPLKAPYGYTF.

This clonotype was counted ten times or more. V gene TRBV9 combines with J gene TRBJ2-7; 8 nucleotides match TRBD1. V dropped 3 bases and J dropped 5; count of bases not matched to a gene: 10. In germline, CDR1 is SGDLS, CDR2 YYNGEE. The CDR3 contains 15 residues. The CDR3, as DNA: TGTGCCAGCAGCGCTGGACAGGGATGGGTCCACGAGCAGTACTTC. It translates to CASSAGQGWVHEQYF.

This clonotype was detected many times. V usage is TRBV7-2 and J usage is TRBJ2-7, with TRBD2 matching over 8 bases. CDR3 length: 14 residues. Trimming cost V 0 bases and J 4 bases; bases outside gene matches: 2. Germline V CDR1 and CDR2: SGHTA, FQGNSA. CDR3 DNA: TGTGCCAGCAGCTTAGCTAGCGGGGATTACGAGCAGTACTTC. Protein sequence: CASSLASGDYEQYF.

The chain links TRBV19 to TRBJ1-1; 10 bases agree with TRBD1. With 8 bases clipped from V and 6 bases from J, the junction kept 6 bases outside the gene matches. The CDR3 sequence is 13 residues long. Germline V CDR1 and CDR2: LNHDA, SQIVND (reference sequence). CDR3 bases: TGTGCCAGTCGCCGGGACAGGGGCTCTGAAGCTTTCTTT. Amino acid sequence: CASRRDRGSEAFF.

The sample holds many counts of this clonotype. The chain employs TRBV12-3 or TRBV12-4 and TRBJ2-1; the D gene could be TRBD1 or TRBD2 (6 bases each). The CDR3 spans 15 residues. Trimming took off 3 bases at V and 7 bases at J, with 16 bases between the two ends. CDR3 bases: TGTGCCAGCAGTTTCGCCGGGGGCTGGAGGAATGAGCAGTTCTTC. It encodes CASSFAGGWRNEQFF.

The table lists this clonotype with many counts. The chain has TRBV12-3 or TRBV12-4 and TRBJ2-1; D is possibly TRBD1 or TRBD2 (5 bases each). This CDR3 has 11 residues. Deletions cut 8 bases from V and 5 bases from J, with 7 bases between. CDR3 region: CASLGDNEQFF. In DNA, the CDR3 is TGTGCCAGCTTGGGGGACAATGAGCAGTTCTTC.